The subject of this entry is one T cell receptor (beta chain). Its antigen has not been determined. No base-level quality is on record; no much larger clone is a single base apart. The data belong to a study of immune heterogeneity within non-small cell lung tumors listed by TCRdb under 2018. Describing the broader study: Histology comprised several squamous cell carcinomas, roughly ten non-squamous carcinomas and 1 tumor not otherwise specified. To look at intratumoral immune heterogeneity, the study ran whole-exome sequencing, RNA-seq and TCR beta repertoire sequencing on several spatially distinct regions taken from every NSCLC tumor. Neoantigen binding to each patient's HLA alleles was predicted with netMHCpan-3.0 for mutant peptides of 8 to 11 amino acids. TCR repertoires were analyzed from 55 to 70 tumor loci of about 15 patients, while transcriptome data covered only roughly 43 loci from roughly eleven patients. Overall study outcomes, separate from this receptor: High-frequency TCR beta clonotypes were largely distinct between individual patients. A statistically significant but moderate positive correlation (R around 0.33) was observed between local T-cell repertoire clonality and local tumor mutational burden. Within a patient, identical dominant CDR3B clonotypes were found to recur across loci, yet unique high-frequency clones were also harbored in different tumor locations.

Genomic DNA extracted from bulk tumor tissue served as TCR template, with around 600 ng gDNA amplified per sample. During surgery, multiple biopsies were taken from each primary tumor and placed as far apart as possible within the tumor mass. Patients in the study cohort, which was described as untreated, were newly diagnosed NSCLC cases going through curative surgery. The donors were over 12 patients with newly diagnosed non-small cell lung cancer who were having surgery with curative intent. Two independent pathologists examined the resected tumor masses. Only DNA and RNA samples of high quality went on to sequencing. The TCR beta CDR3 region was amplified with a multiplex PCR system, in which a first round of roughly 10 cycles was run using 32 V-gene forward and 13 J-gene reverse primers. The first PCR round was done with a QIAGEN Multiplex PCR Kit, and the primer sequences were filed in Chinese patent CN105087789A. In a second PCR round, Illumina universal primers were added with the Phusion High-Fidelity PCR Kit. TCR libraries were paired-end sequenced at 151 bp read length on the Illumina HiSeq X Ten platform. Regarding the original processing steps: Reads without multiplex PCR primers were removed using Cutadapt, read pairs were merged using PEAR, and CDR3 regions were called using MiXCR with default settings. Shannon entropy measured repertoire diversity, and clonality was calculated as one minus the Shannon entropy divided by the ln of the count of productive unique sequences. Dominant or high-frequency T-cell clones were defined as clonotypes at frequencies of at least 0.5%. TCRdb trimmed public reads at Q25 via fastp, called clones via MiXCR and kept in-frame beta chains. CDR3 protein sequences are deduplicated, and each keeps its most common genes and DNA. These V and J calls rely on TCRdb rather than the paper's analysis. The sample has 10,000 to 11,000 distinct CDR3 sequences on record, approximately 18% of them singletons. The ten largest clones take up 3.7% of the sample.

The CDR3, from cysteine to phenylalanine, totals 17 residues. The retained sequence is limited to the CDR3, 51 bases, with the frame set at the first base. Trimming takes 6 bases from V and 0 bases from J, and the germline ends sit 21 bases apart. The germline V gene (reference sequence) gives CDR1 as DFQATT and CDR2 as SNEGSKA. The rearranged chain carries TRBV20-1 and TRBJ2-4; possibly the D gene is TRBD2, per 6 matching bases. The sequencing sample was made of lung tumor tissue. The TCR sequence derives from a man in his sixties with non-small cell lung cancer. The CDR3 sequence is CSAHRGASEGAKNIQYF. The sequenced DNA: TGCAGTGCCCACCGCGGGGCTAGCGAGGGAGCCAAAAACATTCAGTACTTC.